This TCR beta chain was identified during a study of cytomegalovirus exposure and HLA in healthy donors. Whole-study results and caveats: The majority of TCR sequences were rare, yet some public TCRs appeared in many donors. Accounts indicate the classifier identified cytomegalovirus status with strong specificity and sensitivity. In vitro testing confirmed a few CMV-associated chains as specific for CMV antigens.

V dropped 6 bases and J dropped 4 bases, with 18 bases sitting between them. Germline V gives CDR1 SNHLY, CDR2 FYNNEI. This CDR3 contains 15 residues. Worth noting for this clone: The target antigen is unknown.

Data came from immunoSEQ multiplex PCR; TCRdb stores just in-frame clones and leaves some out. The table lists some 84,000 clones, around 90% of them singletons, with roughly 1.9% in the top ten. The rearrangement joins TRBV2 to TRBJ1-2; TRBD1 is a possible D gene (5 bases). The sequenced sample was PBMCs. The sequence was collected from a man aged 30 to 45 in good health and CMV-seronegative. CDR3 coding DNA: TGTGCCAGCAGCCTTCTATTGACAGTCGGCTATGGCTACACCTTC. It specifies CASSLLLTVGYGYTF.